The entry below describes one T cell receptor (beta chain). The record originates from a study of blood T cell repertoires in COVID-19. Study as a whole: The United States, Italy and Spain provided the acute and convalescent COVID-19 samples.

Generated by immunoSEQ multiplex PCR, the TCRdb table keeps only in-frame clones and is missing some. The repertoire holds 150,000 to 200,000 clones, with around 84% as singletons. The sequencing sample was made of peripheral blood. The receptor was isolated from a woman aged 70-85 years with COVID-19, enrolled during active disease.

The CDR3 DNA is TGTGCCAGCTTCGTCGGGGGGGCGTCCTATAATTCACCCCTCCACTTT. Its protein is CASFVGGASYNSPLHF. This chain connects TRBV28 to TRBJ1-6, with D possibly being TRBD1 (6 bases). From germline, CDR1 is MDHEN and CDR2 SYDVKM. V was cut by 8 bases and J by 1 base, with 15 bases left in between. This CDR3 has 16 residues.